A single sample is the source of the 21 T cell receptor beta chains below, sequenced in a study of blood T cell repertoires in COVID-19. Profiling relied on immunoSEQ multiplex PCR, and the TCRdb table lists in-frame clones only, not all of them. The table records fewer than 250,000 clones, roughly 90% of them present only once. Sequencing was carried out using peripheral blood. These receptors all come from a woman between 50 and 59 years old with acute or convalescent COVID-19.

This CDR3 is CASSQDGLLGPLGNTEAFF. The CDR3 nucleotides read TGTGCCAGCAGCCAAGATGGCCTACTGGGGCCCTTAGGGAACACTGAAGCTTTCTTT. V is TRBV14 and J is TRBJ1-1, with a tentative D call TRBD1 (5 bases). In germline, CDR1 is SGHDN, CDR2 FVKESK. Deletions cut 0 bases from V and 1 base from J, with 21 bases between. The CDR3 spans 19 residues.

The V call is TRBV4-3, the J call TRBJ1-2, with D hard to call. This CDR3 comprises 14 residues. Germline V gene data show CDR1 as LGHNA and CDR2 as YSLEER. Trimming cost V 4 bases and J 0 bases, with 9 bases left between them. The CDR3 region is CASSPQASNYGYTF. The CDR3 DNA reads as TGCGCCAGCAGCCCTCAGGCTTCTAACTATGGCTACACCTTC.

At least ten counts were recorded for this clone. The genes are TRBV30 and TRBJ2-1; a possible D gene is TRBD1 (5 bases). Germline V CDR1 and CDR2: GTSNPN, SVGIG (reference sequence). Trimming removed 0 bases from V and 6 bases from J, with 9 bases in between. The CDR3 has 13 amino acids. The CDR3 DNA is TGTGCCTGGAGTGTAAGTAGGGGCAATGAGCAGTTCTTC. Its translation: CAWSVSRGNEQFF.

This clone occurred a few times. The V gene is TRBV11-2, the J gene TRBJ1-6, with a weak D call TRBD1 (6 bases). Germline lookup yields CDR1 SGHAT and CDR2 FQNNGV. Between the trimmed V and J ends, which lost 2 bases and 2 bases, there was a span of 13 bases. CDR3 length: 17 amino acids. Here the CDR3 DNA reads TGTGCCAGCAGCTTACCAACAGGGAACCCCTATAATTCACCCCTCCACTTT. It translates to CASSLPTGNPYNSPLHF.

The CDR3 region is CASSGSGTGELFF. The CDR3 nucleotides are TGTGCCAGTAGCGGGAGTGGCACCGGGGAGCTGTTTTTT. The rearrangement links TRBV6-2 or TRBV6-3 to TRBJ2-2; 9 bases are a match to TRBD2. Germline loops: CDR1 MNHEY, CDR2 SVGEGT. The CDR3 has 13 residues. J was trimmed by 4 bases and V by 9 bases; bases with no gene match: 3.

This clone was observed once. The chain recombines TRBV11-2 with TRBJ2-1, with D maybe TRBD1 (5 bases). Trimming cost V 1 base and J 7 bases, with 14 bases left between them. The CDR3 runs 15 residues. Germline V gene lookup returns CDR1 SGHAT and CDR2 FQNNGV. The CDR3 DNA reads TGTGCCAGCAGCTTAGGGATGCAGGGTTGGAATGAGCAGTTCTTC. Amino acids: CASSLGMQGWNEQFF.

About this clone: The junction departs from the called germline gene at one end, perhaps through a read error. The chain links TRBV20-1 to TRBJ2-7, with TRBD2 as a possible D gene (6 bases). Germline CDR1 DFQATT, CDR2 SNEGSKA (reference sequence). This CDR3 is built from 14 residues. DNA of the CDR3: TGCAGTGCTAGTCACCGGCCAGTGCGGGCGAGGAGGGACTTC. This gives the protein CSASHRPVRARRDF.

The genes are TRBV6-5 and TRBJ1-1; D is unclear. This CDR3 spans 13 amino acids. Deletions cut 6 bases from V and 5 bases from J, with 13 bases between. In germline, CDR1 is MNHEY, CDR2 SVGAGI. In nucleotides, the CDR3 is TGTGCCAGCAGGAAAATACAATATACTGAAGCTTTCTTT. It codes for CASRKIQYTEAFF.

This chain uses TRBV21-1 with TRBJ2-7; the D call in the table, TRBD1, was not verified against the DNA. TRBV21-1 is a listed pseudogene. The CDR3 sequence is 19 residues long. DNA of the CDR3: TGTGCCAGCAGCAAAGGAAAGTTGGCAGGGGGTAACGTAACCTACGAGCAGTACTTC. Protein product: CASSKGKLAGGNVTYEQYF.

J is TRBJ1-6 and V is TRBV4-1; TRBD1 is a possible D gene (6 bases). The CDR3 has 18 amino acids. Trimming shortened V by 2 bases and J by 0 bases, and 14 bases separated the two germline ends. Germline loops: CDR1 MGHRA, CDR2 YSYEKL. CDR3 in DNA: TGCGCCAGCAGCCAATATCTGACAGGAAGCTCCTATAATTCACCCCTCCACTTT. It yields the protein CASSQYLTGSSYNSPLHF.

This clone was detected once. J is TRBJ2-1 and V is TRBV19; the D gene is possibly TRBD1 (6 bases). This CDR3 has 13 amino acids. Per the germline V gene, CDR1 is LNHDA and CDR2 is SQIVND (reference sequence). V lost 6 bases and J 4 bases, leaving 10 bases between the germline ends. The CDR3 here is CASRLDSYNEQFF. CDR3 nucleotide sequence: TGTGCCAGTAGGTTGGACAGTTACAATGAGCAGTTCTTC.

The chain has TRBV6-5 and TRBJ1-1; no firm D call. CDR3 size: 12 residues. Germline-derived CDR1 and CDR2 are MNHEY and SVGAGI. V was shortened by 9 bases and J by 1 base, with 9 bases between the two germline ends. The CDR3 bases are TGTGCCAGTAACAGAGAGAACACTGAAGCTTTCTTT. The encoded protein is CASNRENTEAFF.

The rearrangement uses TRBV2 and TRBJ2-5; 7 bases agree with TRBD2. With V trimmed by 3 bases and J by 2 bases, 3 bases remained unmatched. Germline V CDR1 and CDR2: SNHLY, FYNNEI. The CDR3 runs to 14 residues. The CDR3 DNA reads as TGTGCCAGCAGTGATCCTAGCGGACAAGAGACCCAGTACTTC. The encoded protein is CASSDPSGQETQYF.

The chain joins TRBV29-1 to TRBJ2-7; no definite D call. V lost 8 bases to trimming and J lost 6 bases, with 17 bases between them. The CDR3 is 12 residues long. Germline V gene data show CDR1 as SQVTM and CDR2 as ANQGSEA. The CDR3 nucleotides are TGCAGCCCCGTTCCCCTCTCGGGCGAGCAGTACTTC. Translating gives CSPVPLSGEQYF.

The J gene is TRBJ2-3, the V gene TRBV24-1, with D tentatively TRBD1 (6 bases). The CDR3 consists of 15 residues. CDR1 and CDR2 from the germline V gene are KGHDR and SFDVKD. V dropped 5 bases and J dropped 2 bases, with 13 bases sitting between them. CDR3 loop: CATSAGQGYTDTQYF. The CDR3 DNA sequence: TGTGCCACCAGTGCCGGCCAGGGGTACACAGATACGCAGTATTTT.

There are many counts of this clone. The chain is built from TRBV19 and TRBJ1-6; 8 nucleotides agree with TRBD1. The CDR3 is 18 amino acids. From germline, CDR1 is LNHDA and CDR2 SQIVND (reference sequence). J lost 4 bases, V lost 5 bases, and 13 bases had no gene match. For the CDR3, the DNA is TGTGCCAGTAGTCCCCCCGCAGGACAGGGAAGATATAATTCACCCCTCCACTTT. Translated, it gives CASSPPAGQGRYNSPLHF.

CDR3 in amino acids: CASSYSSGVAFF. The CDR3 nucleotides read TGTGCCAGCAGCTACTCGAGCGGGGTTGCTTTCTTT. The chain couples TRBV11-2 to TRBJ1-1; D is undetermined. The V end was cut by 4 bases, the J end by 11 bases, with 14 bases between. Germline loops: CDR1 SGHAT, CDR2 FQNNGV. This CDR3 is 12 amino acids long.

V is TRBV19 and J is TRBJ2-7; 7 bases map to TRBD2. The CDR3 consists of 15 residues. Trimming cost V 2 bases and J 4 bases; bases outside gene matches: 8. Germline CDR1 LNHDA, CDR2 SQIVND (reference sequence). In nucleotides, the CDR3 is TGTGCCAGTAGTATATCGGCGGGGGTACTATACGAGCAGTACTTC. Translating gives CASSISAGVLYEQYF.

The V gene is TRBV19, the J gene TRBJ1-2; maybe TRBD1 (6 bases). The V end was cut by 8 bases, the J end by 8 bases, with 24 bases between. Germline CDR1 reads LNHDA; CDR2 reads SQIVND (reference sequence). This CDR3 has 15 amino acids. CDR3 DNA sequence: TGTGCCAGTGTCGACGGACAGAGTTTTGGATGGGGCTACACCTTC. It yields the protein CASVDGQSFGWGYTF.

The chain links TRBV6-2 or TRBV6-3 to TRBJ1-1; D unclear. From germline, CDR1 is MNHEY and CDR2 SVGEGT. This CDR3 is 14 amino acids long. The V gene lost 2 bases and the J gene lost 1 base, with 8 bases spanning the gap. The DNA of the CDR3 is TGTGCCAGCAGTTACGAGGGCTGGAACACTGAAGCTTTCTTT. The encoded protein is CASSYEGWNTEAFF.

The chain uses TRBV2 and TRBJ1-3; 8 bases are shared with TRBD1. Germline V lookup: CDR1 SNHLY, CDR2 FYNNEI. With 3 bases clipped from V and 2 bases from J, the junction kept 9 bases outside the gene matches. The CDR3 consists of 17 residues. The CDR3 region is CASSDSTDRATGNTIYF. As DNA, the CDR3 is TGTGCCAGCAGTGATTCTACGGACAGGGCAACTGGAAACACCATATATTTT.